Listed below are T cell receptor beta chains from one sample, sequenced in a study of T cell repertoires in cytomegalovirus infection. TCRdb re-analysed the reads in MiXCR, keeping a single row per CDR3 protein. This table holds about 680,000 distinct CDR3 sequences, 24% found once. The sample was CD8+ T cells from PBMCs. These receptors were collected from a human donor in good health (CMV status not recorded). Some clones in this sample may be carry-over from other donors' samples. The CDR3 runs from the conserved cysteine through the conserved F or W. The D gene is left open where the match is weak. Expanded clones get a size class; other rows say once, few or many, or leave the size out.

cdr3_nt	cdr3_aa	v_call	d_call	j_call	clone_size
TGCGCCAGCAGCCAAGAAGAGGGACAAGGTCTTTTCGGTTTATTAGATACGCAGTATTTT	CASSQEEGQGLFGLLDTQYF	TRBV4-1	NA	TRBJ2-3	NA
TGTGCCAGCAGCCAGGAGCCTAACGGCGGCTACACCTTC	CASSQEPNGGYTF	TRBV3-1	NA	TRBJ1-2	NA
TGTGCCAGCAAAATCAGGGGTACCTATGGCTACACCTTC	CASKIRGTYGYTF	TRBV6-1	NA	TRBJ1-2	NA
TGTGCCATCAGTGAACGGGAAAGAAAGTATGAGCAGTTCTTC	CAISERERKYEQFF	TRBV10-3	NA	TRBJ2-1	few
TGTGCCAGCAGTTATGTGGGGGCGCCTGGGACCGGGGAGCTGTTTTTT	CASSYVGAPGTGELFF	TRBV6-1	NA	TRBJ2-2	NA
TGTGCCAGCAGTTACGACACGTTAGGATGGAATTCACCCCTCCACTTT	CASSYDTLGWNSPLHF	TRBV6-8	NA	TRBJ1-6	few
TGTGCCAGCAGCATTGGACAGGGAGGGAATCCTGTAGGGTCCTACAATGAGCAGTTCTTC	CASSIGQGGNPVGSYNEQFF	TRBV7-6	NA	TRBJ2-1	many
TGTGCCAGCAGTGTCTATACCGGACAGGGGCAGGGGGAGACCCAGTACTTC	CASSVYTGQGQGETQYF	TRBV2	TRBD1	TRBJ2-5	once
TGTGCCAGCAGCCCGGGCGGGGTTCTTGATACGCAGTATTTT	CASSPGGVLDTQYF	TRBV12-3/TRBV12-4	NA	TRBJ2-3	many
TGCGCCAGCAGCCAAGATCCCCCTCCTCTAGCGGGAACTTACAATGAGCAGTTCTTC	CASSQDPPPLAGTYNEQFF	TRBV4-3	TRBD2	TRBJ2-1	NA
TGTGCCAGCAGTCTCCCCGGACAGCTCGATAACTATGGCTACACCTTC	CASSLPGQLDNYGYTF	TRBV28	NA	TRBJ1-2	NA
TGCGCCAGCAGTCAGGTTCGACAGGGGGGATTATTACTACAAGAGACCCAGTACTTC	CASSQVRQGGLLLQETQYF	TRBV23-1	TRBD1	TRBJ2-5	few
TGTGCCATCCTGTCAGGCGACACCGGGGAGCTGTTTTTT	CAILSGDTGELFF	TRBV10-3	NA	TRBJ2-2	few
TGTGCCAGCAGTTTACTCGATGGGACTGAAGCTTTCTTT	CASSLLDGTEAFF	TRBV27	NA	TRBJ1-1	NA
TGCAGTGCGGTTAGGGAGACCCAGTACTTC	CSAVRETQYF	TRBV20-1	NA	TRBJ2-5	NA
TGCGCCAGCAGCCAAGATCCTCTCCAGGGTTCCTATAATTCACCCCTCCACTTT	CASSQDPLQGSYNSPLHF	TRBV4-1	NA	TRBJ1-6	many
TGCAGTGCTAGAAGGCAGGGAGGTGACTATGGCTACACCTTC	CSARRQGGDYGYTF	TRBV20-1	NA	TRBJ1-2	NA
TGTGCCAGCAGCCTACAGGGTTTGAACACCGGGGAGCTGTTTTTT	CASSLQGLNTGELFF	TRBV7-3	NA	TRBJ2-2	few
TGTGCCAGCAGTTACTCGGTGGGTCAAGACACAGATACGCAGTATTTT	CASSYSVGQDTDTQYF	TRBV6-5	NA	TRBJ2-3	NA
TGTGCCAGCAGCTTTAGGGGAGGGGCCAACGTCCTGACTTTC	CASSFRGGANVLTF	TRBV7-6	NA	TRBJ2-6	many
TGTGCCAGCAGTGAAGTGTGGACAGGGGGCCGCCGACAAGAGACCCAGTACTTC	CASSEVWTGGRRQETQYF	TRBV6-1	TRBD1	TRBJ2-5	NA
TGTGCCCGCGGGGACAGGGACATATCTAGCACAGATACGCAGTATTTT	CARGDRDISSTDTQYF	TRBV2	TRBD1	TRBJ2-3	NA
TGCAGCGTTGACAAAATTAATTCACCCCTCCACTTT	CSVDKINSPLHF	TRBV29-1	NA	TRBJ1-6	NA
TGTGCCAGCAGTTGGGTAGCGGGGGGGCCCGATACGCAGTATTTT	CASSWVAGGPDTQYF	TRBV12-3/TRBV12-4	TRBD2	TRBJ2-3	few
TGCAGTGCTCAGATTGACAGCCAAGAGACCCAGTACTTC	CSAQIDSQETQYF	TRBV20-1	NA	TRBJ2-5	NA
TGTGCCAGCAGTTCCCCGCGAAGGGGGATCTCTACTGGGGCCAACGTCCTGACTTTC	CASSSPRRGISTGANVLTF	TRBV27	NA	TRBJ2-6	NA
TGTGCCAGCTCACCACCGAGAGTCTTAAATACAGATACGCAGTATTTT	CASSPPRVLNTDTQYF	TRBV18	NA	TRBJ2-3	NA
TGTGCCAGCAGCATCGGAGAGGGTGGGAATACGCAGTATTTT	CASSIGEGGNTQYF	TRBV7-9	NA	TRBJ2-3	NA
TGTGCCAGCACCGCGGGGGGAGCTTTCTTT	CASTAGGAFF	TRBV28	NA	TRBJ1-1	NA
TGTGCCAGCTCACCGGGCAACAGGGCAACCGGGGAGCTGTTTTTT	CASSPGNRATGELFF	TRBV18	NA	TRBJ2-2	few
TGCAGTGCTGCTCCTCACGACAGTACATCAATCGTTCGCCCACATATCAATGAGCAGTTCTTC	CSAAPHDSTSIVRPHINEQFF	TRBV20-1	NA	TRBJ2-1	NA
TGTGCCAGCAGCTCTCCGGCGTCAATTAAGAGTGGCTACACCTTC	CASSSPASIKSGYTF	TRBV7-6	NA	TRBJ1-2	many
TGTGCCAGCAGTTACTCGAGAGGGGTTGGATCACCCCTCCACTTT	CASSYSRGVGSPLHF	TRBV6-2/TRBV6-3	NA	TRBJ1-6	many
TGTGCCATCAGGGGAATCTTTGGCTACACCTTC	CAIRGIFGYTF	TRBV10-3	NA	TRBJ1-2	many
TGCGCCAGCAGCCATGCTCTAGGGGACAGGGCTGGCTACACCTTC	CASSHALGDRAGYTF	TRBV4-3	TRBD1	TRBJ1-2	NA
TGTGCCAGCAGCTCGGACAGGGGGCCAGGGGCCAACGTCCTGACTTTC	CASSSDRGPGANVLTF	TRBV7-9	TRBD1	TRBJ2-6	few
TGCGCCAGCAGCCCGGCCCAAGGGGACCCGCAGTTCTTC	CASSPAQGDPQFF	TRBV4-1	NA	TRBJ2-1	NA
TGTGCCAGCAGCCCCCGGGAGGAGCTCCAAGAGACCCAGTACTTC	CASSPREELQETQYF	TRBV7-9	TRBD2	TRBJ2-5	few
TGCGCCAGCAGCCAAGGATTCGGGAAGCAAGAGACCCAGTACTTC	CASSQGFGKQETQYF	TRBV4-1	NA	TRBJ2-5	NA
TGTGCCAGCAGCTTAGATGGACTCCCCACAGATACGCAGTATTTT	CASSLDGLPTDTQYF	TRBV7-2	NA	TRBJ2-3	NA
TGTGCCAGCAGTTACTCGTCCCAGGGCACAGATACGCAGTATTTT	CASSYSSQGTDTQYF	TRBV6-5	NA	TRBJ2-3	few
TGTGCCAGCAGGGGGAATTCCGGTAATTCACCCCTCCACTTT	CASRGNSGNSPLHF	TRBV6-1	NA	TRBJ1-6	few
TGTGCCAGCAGATCCAAACCCACGACAGGGCTTGGGAATCAGCCCCAGCATTTT	CASRSKPTTGLGNQPQHF	TRBV28	TRBD1	TRBJ1-5	NA
TGCGCCAGCAGCTTGGGGGGCAGACCCACCTACAATGAGCAGTTCTTC	CASSLGGRPTYNEQFF	TRBV5-1	NA	TRBJ2-1	few
TGTGCCAGCAGCCCGAGCCACGGGAATAAGGAGACCCAGTACTTC	CASSPSHGNKETQYF	TRBV5-7	NA	TRBJ2-5	many
TGTGCCAGCAGTTCCGGACAGGGGAAGGTTAATGAAAAACTGTTTTTT	CASSSGQGKVNEKLFF	TRBV6-1	TRBD1	TRBJ1-4	few
TGCAGTGCTAGAGATAGGAGAGCCTTTGGCTACACCTTC	CSARDRRAFGYTF	TRBV20-1	NA	TRBJ1-2	NA
TGTGCCAGCAGCTTGAGCGGGGGGGCTCGGTACGAGCAGTACTTC	CASSLSGGARYEQYF	TRBV14	TRBD2	TRBJ2-7	NA
TGTGCCAGCAGTCCGCTCACGGACGGGTCGGAGCAGTACTTC	CASSPLTDGSEQYF	TRBV27	NA	TRBJ2-7	once
TGTGCCAGCAGCTTAGATAGCAGGACCGCTGGAAACACCATATATTTT	CASSLDSRTAGNTIYF	TRBV11-2	NA	TRBJ1-3	NA
TGCAGCGTTGCGGGGCAAGGGGCCGGGGAGCTGTTTTTT	CSVAGQGAGELFF	TRBV29-1	NA	TRBJ2-2	NA
TGTGCTAGCACCGAAGTGGGCTCCGAGACCCAGTACTTC	CASTEVGSETQYF	TRBV7-7	NA	TRBJ2-5	NA